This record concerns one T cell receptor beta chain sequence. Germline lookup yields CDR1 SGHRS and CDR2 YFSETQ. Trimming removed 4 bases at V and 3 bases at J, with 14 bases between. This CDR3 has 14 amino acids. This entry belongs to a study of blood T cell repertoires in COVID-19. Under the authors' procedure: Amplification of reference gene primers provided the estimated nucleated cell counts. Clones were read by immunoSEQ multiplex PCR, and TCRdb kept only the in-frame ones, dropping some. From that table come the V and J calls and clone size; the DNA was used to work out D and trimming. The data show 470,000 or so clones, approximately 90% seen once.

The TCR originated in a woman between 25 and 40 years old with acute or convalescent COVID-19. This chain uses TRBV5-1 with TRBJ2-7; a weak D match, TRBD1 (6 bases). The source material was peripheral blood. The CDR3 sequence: CASSLSTGNYEQYF. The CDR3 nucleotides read TGCGCCAGCAGCCTCTCCACAGGGAACTACGAGCAGTACTTC.